This is a list of T cell receptor beta chains from one sample in a study of control samples from healthy donors and cancer patients. Produced via immunoSEQ multiplex PCR; TCRdb's table is partial and in-frame only. The sample lists about 53,000 clones; about nine tenths were seen once. The source material was PBMCs. These receptors came from a man in his sixties with head and neck cancer. CDR3s include the opening cysteine and the closing phenylalanine or tryptophan. Each record gives: V gene, clone size, J gene, CDR3 protein. Expanded clones get a size class; other rows say once, few or many, or leave the size out.

TRBV10-3	NA	TRBJ2-2	CAIQLGSGTGKNTGELFF
TRBV7-8	NA	TRBJ1-5	CASSLIQANQPQHF
TRBV3-1/TRBV3-2	NA	TRBJ2-7	CASSHPRGEQYF
TRBV19	NA	TRBJ2-3	CASSLNPGRGPQATQYF
TRBV7-2	NA	TRBJ2-1	CASSLGGANNEQFF
TRBV5-1	NA	TRBJ2-5	CASSLTSAQETQYF
TRBV30	NA	TRBJ1-1	CAWTRAGSGSTEAFF
TRBV5-4	few	TRBJ2-7	CASSLVVGTGGFLPYEQYF
TRBV6-2/TRBV6-3	NA	TRBJ2-5	CASSFGVRQKTQYF
TRBV13	NA	TRBJ2-5	CASSPRTNRGRGETQYF
TRBV12-3/TRBV12-4	NA	TRBJ1-1	CASSTIEPYKAFF
TRBV28	NA	TRBJ2-3	CASSFGFRWSVTKGGKNTDTQYF
TRBV5-5	NA	TRBJ2-3	CASSFGAESTDTQYF
TRBV7-9	NA	TRBJ2-7	CASSLAGSWAGEQYF
TRBV20-1	NA	TRBJ2-5	CSASGETQYF
TRBV2	NA	TRBJ1-5	CAGSGQGGGNQPQHF
TRBV18	NA	TRBJ1-5	CASSTDQGNQPQHF
TRBV2	NA	TRBJ2-7	CASSETGTGIHEQYF
TRBV30	NA	TRBJ1-1	CAWSEFFNTEAFF
TRBV5-4	NA	TRBJ2-1	CASRSDSYNEQFF
TRBV7-8	NA	TRBJ2-1	CASSQTGTSYNEQFF
TRBV28	NA	TRBJ1-6	CASSWKVQGRSYNSPLHF
TRBV30	NA	TRBJ1-3	CAWGRIRDRLSSGNTIYF
TRBV6-1	NA	TRBJ1-6	CASSETGYSPLHF